A single sample gave rise to the 17 T cell receptor beta chains below, sequenced in a study of PD-1 blockade in mismatch repair-deficient tumors. Time point in this sample: approximately 10-day in vitro stimulation with candidate neoantigen peptide 7. Their recognized antigens are unknown. The repertoire was sequenced with immunoSEQ multiplex PCR; TCRdb's copy has only in-frame clones and lacks some. The data show some 10,000 clones, about 87% seen once. Sequencing was performed on cells cultured in vitro, taken from a patient treated with pembrolizumab. These TCRs come from an adult with mismatch repair-deficient cancer.

The chain is built from TRBV7-3 and TRBJ2-2; 7 bases line up with TRBD2. J gave up 11 bases and V 5 bases, and 5 bases lay outside the gene matches. CDR3 length: 12 amino acids. Per the germline V gene, CDR1 is SGHTA and CDR2 is FQGTGA. CDR3 coding DNA: TGTGCCAGCAGCCGACCGGGACTAGAGCTGTTTTTT. It translates to CASSRPGLELFF.

The rearrangement joins TRBV27 to TRBJ2-7; D is undetermined. Trimming stripped 3 bases from V and 2 bases from J, with 8 bases between. Germline V gene lookup returns CDR1 MNHEY and CDR2 SMNVEV (reference sequence). This CDR3 region has 13 residues. The CDR3 nucleotides read TGTGCCAGCAGTTTTGGGCCAGCCTACGAGCAGTACTTC. This sequence encodes CASSFGPAYEQYF.

This chain connects TRBV7-2 to TRBJ2-7; 14 positions agree with TRBD2. The CDR3 consists of 18 residues. Losses at the gene ends were 5 bases for V and 3 bases for J; bases not matched to a gene: 12. Germline CDR1 reads SGHTA; CDR2 reads FQGNSA. This CDR3 reads CASSPGTSGRGPFYEQYF. The CDR3 DNA reads TGTGCCAGCAGCCCCGGGACTAGCGGGAGAGGCCCTTTCTACGAGCAGTACTTC.

The chain carries TRBV25-1 and TRBJ2-3; D is unclear. V was pared by 1 base and J by 7 bases, with 12 bases between. The germline gives CDR1 MGHDK, CDR2 SYGVNS. CDR3 length: 14 residues. The CDR3 nucleotides are TGTGCCAGCAGTGAATTTTTTACGGATTATACGCAGTATTTT. The encoded protein is CASSEFFTDYTQYF.

This clone has more than one count but fewer than ten. The V and J genes are TRBV28 and TRBJ1-2; D not certain. Germline values: CDR1 MDHEN, CDR2 SYDVKM. This CDR3 region has 14 residues. The ends were cut back, 2 bases at V and 3 bases at J, with 10 bases in the middle. The CDR3 coding sequence is TGTGCCAGCAGTTTACTGGGCTCCTACTATGGCTACACCTTC. Encoded protein: CASSLLGSYYGYTF.

The V and J genes are TRBV28 and TRBJ1-4; 9 nucleotides align to TRBD1. The CDR3 is made up of 16 amino acids. Germline CDR1 MDHEN, CDR2 SYDVKM. V was clipped by 3 bases and J by 7 bases; unmatched bases: 9. The CDR3 sequence is CASSFPGTGTGEKLFF. CDR3 nucleotides: TGTGCCAGCAGTTTCCCCGGGACAGGGACAGGTGAAAAACTGTTTTTT. The variable domain in full, with the rest retrieved from reference TRBV28 and TRBJ1-4, is DVKVTQSSRYLVKRTGEKVFLECVQDMDHENMFWYRQDPGLGLRLIYFSYDVKMKEKGDIPEGYSVSREKKERFSLILESASTNQTSMYLCASSFPGTGTGEKLFFGSGTQLSVL.

V gene TRBV18 combines with J gene TRBJ2-2; 9 positions agree with TRBD1. Losses at the gene ends were 6 bases for V and 4 bases for J; bases not matched to a gene: 6. Germline CDR1 reads KGHSH; CDR2 reads LQKENI. The CDR3 is 15 residues long. The CDR3: CASSRQTGGTGELFF. The CDR3 coding sequence is TGTGCCAGCTCTCGACAGACAGGGGGCACCGGGGAGCTGTTTTTT.

The V and J genes are TRBV5-4 and TRBJ1-1, with D unresolved. Between the trimmed V and J ends, which lost 0 bases and 0 bases, there was a span of 9 bases. The CDR3 runs 15 residues. Germline V lookup: CDR1 SGHNT, CDR2 YYREEE (reference sequence). The CDR3 sequence: CASSLGSGLNTEAFF. The CDR3 DNA follows: TGTGCCAGCAGCTTGGGTTCAGGACTGAACACTGAAGCTTTCTTT.

V usage is TRBV21-1 and J usage is TRBJ1-4. TRBV21-1 is a recognized pseudogene. The CDR3 loop spans 9 amino acids. This CDR3 is CASHEKLFF. CDR3 sequence (DNA): TGTGCCAGTCACGAAAAACTGTTTTTT.

On this clone itself: Other nucleotide sequences in the sample specify the same CDR3. J is TRBJ1-4 and V is TRBV9, with a weak D call TRBD1 (6 bases). Germline loops: CDR1 SGDLS, CDR2 YYNGEE. Trimming removed 2 bases from V and 8 bases from J, with 13 bases in between. The CDR3 is made up of 14 amino acids. CDR3 in amino acids: CASSVLGASEKLFF. In nucleotides, the CDR3 is TGTGCCAGCAGCGTCCTGGGGGCAAGCGAAAAACTGTTTTTT.

The gene calls are TRBV9 and TRBJ2-2; the D is unclear. Trimming took off 1 base at V and 4 bases at J, with 2 bases between the two ends. The CDR3 is 12 residues long. The germline CDR1 and CDR2 sequences are SGDLS and YYNGEE. The CDR3: CASSVFTGELFF. Here the CDR3 DNA reads TGTGCCAGCAGCGTATTCACCGGGGAGCTGTTTTTT.

This clone is medium-sized. The chain employs TRBV18 and TRBJ2-7; D possibly corresponds to TRBD2 (6 bases). Trimming shortened V by 0 bases and J by 3 bases, and 6 bases separated the two germline ends. Germline assignment: CDR1 KGHSH and CDR2 LQKENI. This CDR3 has 13 residues. The CDR3 DNA is TGTGCCAGCTCACCACCGGGGGGCTACGAGCAGTACTTC. As protein: CASSPPGGYEQYF.

This clone was observed a few times. The chain carries TRBV30 and TRBJ2-7; 9 nucleotides line up with TRBD1. Unmatched junction bases numbered 8, after V lost 3 bases and J lost 2 bases. In germline, CDR1 is GTSNPN, CDR2 SVGIG (reference sequence). This CDR3 has 15 amino acids. CDR3 amino acids: CAWSHYTGGPYEQYF. CDR3 in DNA: TGTGCCTGGAGCCATTATACAGGGGGCCCCTACGAGCAGTACTTC.

The CDR3: CASSSTDSVGQFF. The CDR3 DNA reads TGTGCCAGCAGTTCCACCGACTCAGTGGGGCAGTTCTTC. This chain connects TRBV28 to TRBJ2-1; D uncertain. In germline, CDR1 is MDHEN, CDR2 SYDVKM. The CDR3 length is 13 residues. V lost 4 bases, J lost 12 bases, and 16 bases lay in between.

V and J are TRBV9 and TRBJ1-2; D may be TRBD1 (5 bases). The V gene lost 3 bases and the J gene lost 5 bases, with 14 bases spanning the gap. Per germline, CDR1 SGDLS and CDR2 YYNGEE. The CDR3 extends over 14 amino acids. The CDR3 here is CASSALQGRYGYTF. For the CDR3, the DNA is TGTGCCAGCAGCGCGCTCCAGGGTAGATATGGCTACACCTTC.

The V gene is TRBV10-3, the J gene TRBJ2-3, with 8 bases fitting TRBD1. Germline V gene sequence: CDR1 ENHRY, CDR2 SYGVKD. V trimming: 0 bases; J trimming: 0 bases; junction bases outside the gene matches: 5. This CDR3 spans 17 amino acids. The CDR3 nucleotides are TGTGCCATCAGTGAGTCGGAGTGGACAGGGAGCACAGATACGCAGTATTTT. As protein: CAISESEWTGSTDTQYF.

The chain combines TRBV13 with TRBJ2-5; tentative D call: TRBD1 (6 bases). Trimming took 5 bases from V and 2 from J, leaving 18 bases between them. Germline loops: CDR1 PRHDT, CDR2 FYEKMQ (reference sequence). CDR3 length equals 16 residues. CDR3: CASSVVRDTQQETQYF. For the CDR3, the DNA is TGTGCCAGCAGCGTAGTCCGGGACACGCAACAAGAGACCCAGTACTTC.